This TCR beta chain was documented in a study of cytomegalovirus exposure and HLA in healthy donors. The V and J ends lost 9 bases and 2 bases respectively, with 15 bases between them. Germline V lookup: CDR1 MDHEN, CDR2 SYDVKM. The CDR3 is made up of 14 amino acids. Data came from immunoSEQ multiplex PCR; TCRdb stores just in-frame clones and leaves some out. The repertoire holds fewer than 300,000 clones, with roughly 90% as singletons. The sample was PBMCs. The sequence was obtained from a woman aged 18-29 years in good health and CMV-seronegative. The chain employs TRBV28 and TRBJ2-3; unclear D gene. The DNA of the CDR3 is TGTGCCAGTGGCCATGAAGTCGTCACAGATACGCAGTATTTT. Amino acid sequence: CASGHEVVTDTQYF.